The 9 T cell receptor beta chains below all came from one sample that was sequenced in a study of regulatory T cells in long-lasting Graves disease (dated by TCRdb to the early 2020s). The time point label, read with the paper, signifies: newly diagnosed GD, antithyroid drugs for less than 3 months. For both TCR sequencing and RNA sequencing, RNA was extracted from PBMCs in TRIzol. Library method: multiplex PCR. The data were produced on an Illumina HiSeq 4000. To build TCR beta libraries, CDR3 regions were amplified by Arm-PCR using iRepertoire HTBI primers. TCRdb reran the public reads through fastp at Q25 and MiXCR, keeping productive beta chains. Rows with a matching CDR3 protein are joined into one entry that keeps the most common DNA and genes. This sample is represented by around 400,000 distinct CDR3 sequences; 15% to 19% of them were singletons. 22% of the sample belongs to the ten largest clones.

This sample comprised peripheral blood mononuclear cells (PBMCs), obtained at new diagnosis, from a patient treated with antithyroid drugs. The receptors derive from a female donor with Graves disease.

This clonotype was seen repeatedly, ten times or more. This sequence joins TRBV15 and TRBJ1-2, with TRBD1 matching over 9 bases. Germline CDR1 is LNHNV and CDR2 is YYDKDF (reference sequence). The length of the CDR3 is 14 residues. The trim removed 3 bases at V and 8 bases at J, leaving 7 bases unmatched. CDR3 coding DNA: TGTGCCACCAGCAGCGGACAGGGGCCGGGAGGCTACACCTTC. As protein: CATSSGQGPGGYTF.

This clonotype was picked up many times. The chain links TRBV12-3 or TRBV12-4 to TRBJ2-5, with TRBD1 matching over 8 bases. The CDR3 spans 15 residues. The ends lost 2 bases at V and 3 bases at J; junction bases unmatched: 5. This chain's CDR3 is CASSLHQGAEETQYF. The CDR3 nucleotides are TGTGCCAGCAGTTTACATCAGGGGGCGGAAGAGACCCAGTACTTC.

This clonotype showed up just a few times. The chain has TRBV7-6 and TRBJ1-5; TRBD1 might be the D (5 bases). The V gene lost 5 bases and the J gene lost 0 bases, with 11 bases spanning the gap. Germline lookup yields CDR1 SGHVS and CDR2 FNYEAQ. The length of the CDR3 is 15 residues. This CDR3 reads CASSRGSNSNQPQHF. The CDR3 coding sequence is TGTGCCAGCAGCAGGGGAAGCAATAGCAATCAGCCCCAGCATTTT.

Ten or more counts support this clonotype. The rearrangement links TRBV5-1 to TRBJ1-1; D is unclear. Germline V gene lookup returns CDR1 SGHRS and CDR2 YFSETQ. CDR3 length: 18 amino acids. V was trimmed by 0 bases and J by 0 bases, leaving 18 bases between them. CDR3 in amino acids: CASSLVSRIQLMNTEAFF. The DNA for the CDR3 is TGCGCCAGCAGCTTGGTCTCTCGCATCCAGCTGATGAACACTGAAGCTTTCTTT.

This clonotype was counted between two and nine times. The chain is built from TRBV3-1 and TRBJ2-2, with 7 bases lining up with TRBD1. Unmatched junction bases numbered 3, after V lost 3 bases and J lost 5 bases. Germline-derived CDR1 and CDR2 are LGHDT and YNNKEL (reference sequence). This CDR3 comprises 14 residues. CDR3 region: CASSQGTETGELFF. CDR3 sequence (DNA): TGTGCCAGCAGCCAGGGGACAGAGACCGGGGAGCTGTTTTTT. The full variable domain, in which reference TRBV3-1 and TRBJ2-2 provide the parts outside the CDR3, is DTAVSQTPKYLVTQMGNDKSIKCEQNLGHDTMYWYKQDSKKFLKIMFSYNNKELIINETVPNRFSPKSPDKAHLNLHINSLELGDSAVYFCASSQGTETGELFFGEGSRLTVL.

This clonotype was seen more than once but under ten times. The V call is TRBV6-1, the J call TRBJ2-2; D may match TRBD1 or TRBD2 (5 bases each). V was trimmed by 5 bases and J by 4 bases, leaving 17 bases between them. The V gene's germline CDR1 is MNHNS and CDR2 SASEGT. The CDR3 has 16 residues. CDR3 in amino acids: CASSRKRGDATGELFF. Written as DNA, the CDR3 is TGTGCCAGCAGTAGAAAAAGAGGGGATGCCACCGGGGAGCTGTTTTTT.

This clonotype was found many times. The chain recombines TRBV4-3 with TRBJ1-5; D perhaps matches TRBD1 (5 bases). The CDR3 contains 16 residues. Trimming removed 0 bases at V and 0 bases at J, with 9 bases between. Germline-derived CDR1 and CDR2 are LGHNA and YSLEER. In DNA form, the CDR3 reads TGCGCCAGCAGCCAAGATTGGACAATTAGCAATCAGCCCCAGCATTTT. The encoded protein is CASSQDWTISNQPQHF.

This clonotype was recorded many times. V is TRBV20-1 and J is TRBJ1-1; the D gene is possibly TRBD1 (5 bases). Looked up from germline, CDR1 is DFQATT and CDR2 is SNEGSKA (reference sequence). This CDR3 has 13 amino acids. Trimming removed 4 bases at V and 6 bases at J, with 15 bases between. The CDR3 region has the DNA TGCAGTGCTAAGGACGGGTGGGGCGCTGAAGCTTTCTTT. Encoded protein: CSAKDGWGAEAFF.

The chain employs TRBV6-9 and TRBJ1-2, with D possibly TRBD1 on 5 matching bases. The CDR3 runs to 14 residues. Per the germline V gene, CDR1 is MNHGY and CDR2 is SVAAGI. V lost 1 base and J lost 5, with 11 bases in between. The CDR3: CASSYFGGRYGYTF. CDR3 sequence (DNA): TGTGCCAGCAGTTATTTCGGGGGTCGGTATGGCTACACCTTC.